Here is one TCR beta chain with its context. The sample comes from a study of cytomegalovirus exposure and HLA in healthy donors. Researchers ran the PCR with 60 Vbeta and 13 Jbeta primers. Here immunoSEQ multiplex PCR was the method, and the copy in TCRdb shows in-frame clones only, minus some. The sample holds about 110,000 clones, around four fifths seen once. This CDR3 has 14 amino acids. Germline CDR1 reads MDHEN; CDR2 reads SYDVKM. The V and J ends lost 9 bases and 10 bases, in that order; junction bases with no gene match: 14. The rearrangement uses TRBV28 and TRBJ2-1; TRBD2 agrees at 8 bases. The receptor's source is a man aged 45 to 65 in good health and CMV-seronegative. The sample was PBMCs. This CDR3 reads CASSQTSVGDEQFF. The CDR3 DNA reads TGTGCCAGTTCTCAGACTAGCGTAGGGGACGAGCAGTTCTTC.